These 9 T cell receptor beta chains came from one sample sequenced in a study of T cell changes during pregnancy in multiple sclerosis. Only in-frame clones appear in the TCRdb table, and some are missing; sequencing was by immunoSEQ multiplex PCR. The sample lists about 89,000 clones, roughly 93% occurring once. Sequenced here: peripheral blood, sampled in the third trimester of pregnancy. All receptors come from a female donor with multiple sclerosis, enrolled in a pregnancy study.

The chain carries TRBV12-5 and TRBJ1-1, with no clear D. Germline V gene lookup returns CDR1 LGHNT and CDR2 FRNRAP. This CDR3 region has 18 residues. V was clipped by 0 bases and J by 0 bases, with 17 bases between them. In DNA, the CDR3 is TGTGCTAGTGGTTTGGTACTAGGGAGGGCCGGTATGAACACTGAAGCTTTCTTT. Protein sequence: CASGLVLGRAGMNTEAFF.

The chain uses TRBV19 and TRBJ1-1; no firm D call. Germline lookup yields CDR1 LNHDA and CDR2 SQIVND (reference sequence). The CDR3 length is 13 residues. V lost 5 bases and J lost 5, with 12 bases in between. CDR3 bases: TGTGCCAGTAGTGTGGAGGGTTGGACTGAAGCTTTCTTT. Encoded protein: CASSVEGWTEAFF.

V is TRBV7-8 and J is TRBJ2-6, with 8 bases lining up with TRBD1. In germline, CDR1 is SGHVS, CDR2 FQNEAQ. V lost 7 bases, J lost 4 bases, and 12 bases stayed unmatched. This CDR3 is 17 amino acids long. In nucleotides, the CDR3 is TGTGCCAGCACCCTGACAGGGGTAATTCCAGGGGCCAACGTCCTGACTTTC. Residues: CASTLTGVIPGANVLTF.

This clone is a singleton in its sample. The chain employs TRBV7-2 and TRBJ2-3; 10 bases map to TRBD2. CDR1 is SGHTA, CDR2 FQGNSA, per germline. Unmatched junction bases numbered 5, after V lost 6 bases and J lost 2 bases. The CDR3 is 15 residues long. CDR3 sequence: CASRELAGYTDTQYF. In DNA form, the CDR3 reads TGTGCCAGCAGAGAACTAGCGGGGTACACAGATACGCAGTATTTT.

The rearrangement links TRBV5-1 to TRBJ1-2; weak D call: TRBD1 (5 bases). The CDR3 sequence is 13 residues long. Germline assignment: CDR1 SGHRS and CDR2 YFSETQ. V was shortened by 3 bases and J by 4 bases, with 10 bases between the two germline ends. CDR3 DNA sequence: TGCGCCAGCAGCTCGGGGGGGACCTATGGCTACACCTTC. This codes for CASSSGGTYGYTF.

V usage is TRBV4-1 and J usage is TRBJ1-1, with D tentatively TRBD1 (6 bases). The V gene's germline CDR1 is MGHRA and CDR2 YSYEKL. Trimming shortened V by 1 base and J by 6 bases, and 12 bases separated the two germline ends. There are 14 residues in the CDR3. CDR3 coding DNA: TGCGCCAGCAGCCAAGTGACCTCAGGGGCTGAAGCTTTCTTT. Protein product: CASSQVTSGAEAFF.

This clone was seen a single time. The chain links TRBV5-1 to TRBJ2-2; D is possibly TRBD1 (6 bases). The germline V gene has CDR1 SGHRS and CDR2 YFSETQ. The CDR3 runs to 14 residues. V was pared by 1 base and J by 6 bases, with 10 bases between. CDR3 DNA: TGCGCCAGCAGCTTGACTCCAGGGGCCGGGGAGCTGTTTTTT. This translates into CASSLTPGAGELFF.

This chain joins TRBV7-9 and TRBJ2-7; TRBD1 matches at 9 bases. Germline CDR1 SEHNR, CDR2 FQNEAQ (reference sequence). Trimming took 6 bases from V and 7 from J; bases not matched to a gene: 16. The CDR3 is 16 residues long. CDR3 DNA sequence: TGTGCCAGCAGGCCTACAGGGGGCCCTCGAATGGGGGAGCAGTACTTC. Translated: CASRPTGGPRMGEQYF.

The chain recombines TRBV27 with TRBJ2-1; 10 bases fit TRBD2. Germline V gene sequence: CDR1 MNHEY, CDR2 SMNVEV (reference sequence). The CDR3 length is 17 residues. V dropped 3 bases and J dropped 10; count of bases not matched to a gene: 15. This CDR3 reads CASSFLGSASGSDEQFF. Here the CDR3 DNA reads TGTGCCAGCAGTTTCTTGGGGAGTGCTAGCGGGAGTGACGAGCAGTTCTTC.